Many counts were recorded for the clone carrying this T cell receptor beta chain. Its antigen is undetermined. Time point of the sample: sample taken at primary tumor resection. The input material, whole RNA from tumor, nontumor lung or frozen PBMC, was sequenced unsorted. This entry is derived from a study of spatial heterogeneity in lung cancer. Study-wide context: Counts of TCR transcripts in tumor regions correlated strongly with a T cell module score (derived from matched bulk RNA-seq).

V was pared by 0 bases and J by 7 bases, with 9 bases between. CDR3 length equals 13 residues. In germline, CDR1 is MNHEY, CDR2 SVGAGI. Study outcomes and limitations: Mutation counts in tumors were tracked by counts of expanded intratumoral alpha and beta TCRs. Alpha chain coverage of tumor T cells was estimated at around 7.7%, and beta chain coverage at about 13%.

TCRdb used MiXCR to reprocess the 5' RACE reads, holding one entry per CDR3 protein. The sample lists some 15,000 distinct CDR3 sequences, around 6.6% occurring once. The J gene is TRBJ1-1, the V gene TRBV6-5; D gene unclear. The origin of this receptor is a male donor with early-stage non-small cell lung cancer. The source material was lung tumor tissue, sampled at surgery. Written as DNA, the CDR3 is TGTGCCAGCAGTTACTCCACGTTCGGTGAAGCTTTCTTT. Translation: CASSYSTFGEAFF.